The clone carrying this T cell receptor beta chain was picked up many times. No antigen is known for it. This specimen comes from a study of T-cell memory formation after mild COVID-19. Overall study findings and caveats: Researchers found some responding clones in pre-infection memory, a sign that cross-reactive memory joined.

Germline loops: CDR1 SGHRS, CDR2 YFSETQ. V lost 4 bases and J 1 base, leaving 7 bases between the germline ends. This CDR3 region has 13 residues. TCRdb recomputed calls from the 5' RACE reads with MiXCR, one row per CDR3 protein. This table holds just over 400,000 distinct CDR3 sequences, 20% to 25% found once. This TCR derives from an adult woman who had mild COVID-19 (a few samples of this study predate the infection). Cell type and time point are not known. The sample comprised PBMCs or a T cell subset sorted from them (not recorded which). The rearrangement joins TRBV5-1 to TRBJ2-3, with D hard to call. CDR3 bases: TGCGCCAGCAGCCCAGACGGCACAGATACGCAGTATTTT. This translates into CASSPDGTDTQYF. Drawing the rest from reference TRBV5-1 and TRBJ2-3, the complete variable domain is KAGVTQTPRYLIKTRGQQVTLSCSPISGHRSVSWYQQTPGQGLQFLFEYFSETQRNKGNFPGRFSGRQFSNSRSEMNVSTLELGDSALYLCASSPDGTDTQYFGPGTRLTVL.